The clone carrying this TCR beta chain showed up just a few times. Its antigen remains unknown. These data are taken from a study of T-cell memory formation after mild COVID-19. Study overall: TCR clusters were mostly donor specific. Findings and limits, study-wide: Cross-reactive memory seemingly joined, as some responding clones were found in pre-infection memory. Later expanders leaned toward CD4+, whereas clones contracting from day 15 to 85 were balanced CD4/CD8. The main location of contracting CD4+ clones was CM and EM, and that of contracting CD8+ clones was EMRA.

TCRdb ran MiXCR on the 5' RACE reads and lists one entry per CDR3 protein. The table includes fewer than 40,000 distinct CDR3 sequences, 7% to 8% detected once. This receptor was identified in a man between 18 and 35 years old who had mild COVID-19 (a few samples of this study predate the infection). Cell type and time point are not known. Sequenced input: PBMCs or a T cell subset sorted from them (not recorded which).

CDR3 protein: CAGGEKRGSTDTQYF. The CDR3 DNA sequence: TGTGCCGGAGGGGAGAAGCGGGGGAGCACAGATACGCAGTATTTT. This chain connects TRBV7-9 to TRBJ2-3; 8 nucleotides agree with TRBD2. Germline V CDR1 and CDR2: SEHNR, FQNEAQ (reference sequence). The J segment lost 0 bases and the V segment lost 11 bases, leaving 10 bases of the junction unmatched. The CDR3 consists of 15 residues.